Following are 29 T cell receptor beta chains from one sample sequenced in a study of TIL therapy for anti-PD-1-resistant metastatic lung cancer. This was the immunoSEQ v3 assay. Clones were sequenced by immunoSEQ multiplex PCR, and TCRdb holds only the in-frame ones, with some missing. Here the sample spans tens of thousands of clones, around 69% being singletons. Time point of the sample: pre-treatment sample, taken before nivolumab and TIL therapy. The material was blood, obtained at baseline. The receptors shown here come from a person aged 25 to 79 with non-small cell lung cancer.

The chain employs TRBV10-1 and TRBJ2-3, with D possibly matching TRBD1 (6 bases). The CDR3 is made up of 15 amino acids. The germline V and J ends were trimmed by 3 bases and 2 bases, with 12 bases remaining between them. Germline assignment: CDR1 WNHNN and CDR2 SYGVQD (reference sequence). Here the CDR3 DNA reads TGCGCCAGCAGTGATAGGGACACAAACACAGATACGCAGTATTTT. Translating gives CASSDRDTNTDTQYF.

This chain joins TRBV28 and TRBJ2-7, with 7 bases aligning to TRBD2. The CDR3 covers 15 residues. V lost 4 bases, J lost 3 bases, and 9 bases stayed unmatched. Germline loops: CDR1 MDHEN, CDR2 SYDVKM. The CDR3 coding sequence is TGTGCCAGCAGTTGGGAGGGCGAACCAATCTACGAGCAGTACTTC. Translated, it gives CASSWEGEPIYEQYF. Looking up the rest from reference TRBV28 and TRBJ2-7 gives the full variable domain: DVKVTQSSRYLVKRTGEKVFLECVQDMDHENMFWYRQDPGLGLRLIYFSYDVKMKEKGDIPEGYSVSREKKERFSLILESASTNQTSMYLCASSWEGEPIYEQYFGPGTRLTVT.

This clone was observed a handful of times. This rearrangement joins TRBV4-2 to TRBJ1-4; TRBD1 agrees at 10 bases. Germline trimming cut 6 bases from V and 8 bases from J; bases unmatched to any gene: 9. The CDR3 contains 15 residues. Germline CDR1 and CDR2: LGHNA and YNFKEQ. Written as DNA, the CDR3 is TGTGCCAGCAGGGTGACCGGGACAGGGGACGAAAAACTGTTTTTT. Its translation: CASRVTGTGDEKLFF.

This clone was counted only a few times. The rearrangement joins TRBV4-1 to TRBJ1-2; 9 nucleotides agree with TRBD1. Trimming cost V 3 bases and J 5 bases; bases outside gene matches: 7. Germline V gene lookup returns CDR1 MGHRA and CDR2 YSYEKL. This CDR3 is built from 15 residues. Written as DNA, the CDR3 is TGCGCCAGCAGCCAGGCAGGACAGGGGAGATATGGCTACACCTTC. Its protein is CASSQAGQGRYGYTF.

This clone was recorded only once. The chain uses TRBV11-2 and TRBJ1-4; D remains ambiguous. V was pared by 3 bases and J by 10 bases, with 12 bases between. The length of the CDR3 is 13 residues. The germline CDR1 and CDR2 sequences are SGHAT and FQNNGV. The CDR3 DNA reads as TGTGCCAGCAGCTTCAGCCCATTGGGAAAACTGTTTTTT. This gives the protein CASSFSPLGKLFF.

As DNA, the CDR3 is TGTGCCAGCAGCTTGGAGGGCGGGGGGGCAGATACGCAGTATTTT. This translates into CASSLEGGGADTQYF. The V and J genes are TRBV5-4 and TRBJ2-3; 9 bases map to TRBD2. CDR3 size: 15 residues. Trimming at V came to 0 bases and at J to 4 bases, leaving 3 bases not matched to a gene. Germline assignment: CDR1 SGHNT and CDR2 YYREEE (reference sequence).

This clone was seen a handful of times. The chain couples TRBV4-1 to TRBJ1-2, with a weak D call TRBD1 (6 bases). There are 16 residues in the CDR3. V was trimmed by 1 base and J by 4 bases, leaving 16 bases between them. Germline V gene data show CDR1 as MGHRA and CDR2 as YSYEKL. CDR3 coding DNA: TGCGCCAGCAGCCAAGGAGCAGGGGCCCTCGGCTATGGCTACACCTTC. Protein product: CASSQGAGALGYGYTF.

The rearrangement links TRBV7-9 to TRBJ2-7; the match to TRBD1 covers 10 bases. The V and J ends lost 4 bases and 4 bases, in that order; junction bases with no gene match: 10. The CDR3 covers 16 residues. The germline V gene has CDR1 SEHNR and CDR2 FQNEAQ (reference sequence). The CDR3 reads CASSSGPRQGAYEQYF. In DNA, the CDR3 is TGTGCCAGCAGCTCAGGTCCCAGACAGGGGGCATACGAGCAGTACTTC.

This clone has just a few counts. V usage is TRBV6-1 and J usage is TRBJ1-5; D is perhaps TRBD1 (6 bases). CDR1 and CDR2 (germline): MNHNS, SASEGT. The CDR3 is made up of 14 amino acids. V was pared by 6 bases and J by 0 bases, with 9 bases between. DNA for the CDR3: TGTGCCAGCAGCGGACAGTATAGCAATCAGCCCCAGCATTTT. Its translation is CASSGQYSNQPQHF.

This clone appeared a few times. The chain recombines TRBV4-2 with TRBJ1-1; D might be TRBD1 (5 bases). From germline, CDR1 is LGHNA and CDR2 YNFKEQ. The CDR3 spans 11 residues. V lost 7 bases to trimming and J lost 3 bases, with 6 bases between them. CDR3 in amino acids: CASTRDTEAFF. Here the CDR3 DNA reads TGTGCCAGCACCAGGGACACTGAAGCTTTCTTT.

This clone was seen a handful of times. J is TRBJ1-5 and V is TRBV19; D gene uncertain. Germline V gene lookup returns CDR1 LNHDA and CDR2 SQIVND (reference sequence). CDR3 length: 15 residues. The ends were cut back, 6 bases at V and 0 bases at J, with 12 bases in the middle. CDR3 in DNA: TGTGCCAGTAGCTCCTGGCCGCATAGCAATCAGCCCCAGCATTTT. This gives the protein CASSSWPHSNQPQHF.

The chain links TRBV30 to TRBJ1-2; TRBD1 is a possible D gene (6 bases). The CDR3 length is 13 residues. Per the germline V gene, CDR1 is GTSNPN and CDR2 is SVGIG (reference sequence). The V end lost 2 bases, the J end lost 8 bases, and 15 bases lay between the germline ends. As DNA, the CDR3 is TGTGCCTGGAGTAGACGGACAGCGGAAGGCTACACCTTC. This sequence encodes CAWSRRTAEGYTF.

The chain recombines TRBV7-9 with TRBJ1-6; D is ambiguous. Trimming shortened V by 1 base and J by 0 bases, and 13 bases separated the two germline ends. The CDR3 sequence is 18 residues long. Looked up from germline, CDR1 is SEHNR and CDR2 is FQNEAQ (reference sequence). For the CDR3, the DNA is TGTGCCAGCAGCTTAGAGCACGATACAAGCTCCTATAATTCACCCCTCCACTTT. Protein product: CASSLEHDTSSYNSPLHF.

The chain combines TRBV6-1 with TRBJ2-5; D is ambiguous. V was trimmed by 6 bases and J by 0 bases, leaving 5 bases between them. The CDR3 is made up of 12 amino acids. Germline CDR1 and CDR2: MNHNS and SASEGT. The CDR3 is CASSGNQETQYF. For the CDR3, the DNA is TGTGCCAGCAGCGGAAACCAAGAGACCCAGTACTTC.

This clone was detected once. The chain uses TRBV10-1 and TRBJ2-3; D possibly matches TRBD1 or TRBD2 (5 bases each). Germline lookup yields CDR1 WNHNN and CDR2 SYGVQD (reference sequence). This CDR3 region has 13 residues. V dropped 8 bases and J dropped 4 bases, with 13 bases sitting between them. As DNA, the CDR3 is TGCGCCAGCGGGGACCCCCTTTCAGATACGCAGTATTTT. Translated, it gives CASGDPLSDTQYF.

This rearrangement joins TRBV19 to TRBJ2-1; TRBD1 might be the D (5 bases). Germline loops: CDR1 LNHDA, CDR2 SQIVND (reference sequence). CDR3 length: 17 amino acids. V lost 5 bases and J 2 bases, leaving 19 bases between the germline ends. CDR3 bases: TGTGCCAGTAGTTCGATCCAGGGTACAACCCCCTACAATGAGCAGTTCTTC. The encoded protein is CASSSIQGTTPYNEQFF.

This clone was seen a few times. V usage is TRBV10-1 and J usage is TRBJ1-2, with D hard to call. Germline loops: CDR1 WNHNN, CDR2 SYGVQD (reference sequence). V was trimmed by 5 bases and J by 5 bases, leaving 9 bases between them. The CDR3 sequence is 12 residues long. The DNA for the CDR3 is TGCGCCAGCAGTCCCTCCCCTTATGGCTACACCTTC. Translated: CASSPSPYGYTF.

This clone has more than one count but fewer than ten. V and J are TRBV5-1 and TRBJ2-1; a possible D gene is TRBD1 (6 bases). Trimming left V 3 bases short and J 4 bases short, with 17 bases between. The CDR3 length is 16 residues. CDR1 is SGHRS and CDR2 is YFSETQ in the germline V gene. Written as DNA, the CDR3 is TGCGCCAGCAGCTGGGTAACCGGGACACCATACAATGAGCAGTTCTTC. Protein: CASSWVTGTPYNEQFF.

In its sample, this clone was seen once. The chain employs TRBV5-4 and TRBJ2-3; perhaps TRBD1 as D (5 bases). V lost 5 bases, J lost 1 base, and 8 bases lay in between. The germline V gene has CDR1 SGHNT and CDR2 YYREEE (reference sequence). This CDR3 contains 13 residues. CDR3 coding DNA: TGTGCCAGCAGGACGACAGGCACAGATACGCAGTATTTT. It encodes CASRTTGTDTQYF.

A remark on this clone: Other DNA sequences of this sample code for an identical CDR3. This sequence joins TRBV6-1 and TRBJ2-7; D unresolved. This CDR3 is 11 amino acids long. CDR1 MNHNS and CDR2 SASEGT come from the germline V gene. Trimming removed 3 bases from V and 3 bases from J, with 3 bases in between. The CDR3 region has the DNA TGTGCCAGCAGTGAGTTCTACGAGCAGTACTTC. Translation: CASSEFYEQYF.

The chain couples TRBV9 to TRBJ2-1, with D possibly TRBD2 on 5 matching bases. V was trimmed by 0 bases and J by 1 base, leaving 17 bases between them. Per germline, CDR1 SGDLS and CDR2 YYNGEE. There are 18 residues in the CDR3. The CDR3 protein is CASSVAGFPGRSYNEQFF. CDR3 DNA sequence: TGTGCCAGCAGCGTAGCTGGATTTCCGGGAAGGTCCTACAATGAGCAGTTCTTC.

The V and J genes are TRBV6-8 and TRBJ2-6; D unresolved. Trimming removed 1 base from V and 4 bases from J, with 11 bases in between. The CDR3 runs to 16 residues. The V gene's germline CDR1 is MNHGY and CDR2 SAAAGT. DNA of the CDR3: TGTGCCAGCAGTTACTTTAGCCTTCTGGGGGCCAACGTCCTGACTTTC. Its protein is CASSYFSLLGANVLTF.

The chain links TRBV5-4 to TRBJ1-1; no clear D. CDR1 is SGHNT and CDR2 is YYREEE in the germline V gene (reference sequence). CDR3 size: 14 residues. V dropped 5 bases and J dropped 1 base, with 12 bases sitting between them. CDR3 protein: CASSPFAGNTEAFF. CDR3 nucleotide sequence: TGTGCCAGCAGTCCATTCGCGGGGAACACTGAAGCTTTCTTT.

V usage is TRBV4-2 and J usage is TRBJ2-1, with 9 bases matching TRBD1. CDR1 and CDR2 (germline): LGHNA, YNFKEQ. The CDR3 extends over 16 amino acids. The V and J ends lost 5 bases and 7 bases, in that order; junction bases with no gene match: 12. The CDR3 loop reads CASSDPRGQGGNEQFF. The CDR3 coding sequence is TGTGCCAGCAGCGACCCCCGGGGACAGGGTGGAAATGAGCAGTTCTTC.

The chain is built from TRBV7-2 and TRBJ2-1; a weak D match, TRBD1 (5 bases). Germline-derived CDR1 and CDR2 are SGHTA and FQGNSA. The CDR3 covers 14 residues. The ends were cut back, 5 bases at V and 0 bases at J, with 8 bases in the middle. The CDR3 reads CASSRQSSYNEQFF. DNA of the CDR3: TGTGCCAGCAGCCGACAGAGCTCCTACAATGAGCAGTTCTTC.

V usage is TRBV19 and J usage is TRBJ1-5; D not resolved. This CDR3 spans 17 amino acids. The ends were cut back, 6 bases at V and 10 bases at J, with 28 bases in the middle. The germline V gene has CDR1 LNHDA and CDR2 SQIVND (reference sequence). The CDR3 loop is CASRTYSVAGPLSPQHF. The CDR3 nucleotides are TGTGCCAGTAGGACCTACTCGGTGGCAGGACCCCTGAGTCCCCAGCATTTT.

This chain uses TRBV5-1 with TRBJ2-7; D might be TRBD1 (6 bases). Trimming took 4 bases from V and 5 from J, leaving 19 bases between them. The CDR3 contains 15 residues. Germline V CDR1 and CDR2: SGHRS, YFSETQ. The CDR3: CASSSPGTPQDEQYF. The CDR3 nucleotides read TGCGCCAGCAGCAGTCCCGGGACACCCCAGGACGAGCAGTACTTC.

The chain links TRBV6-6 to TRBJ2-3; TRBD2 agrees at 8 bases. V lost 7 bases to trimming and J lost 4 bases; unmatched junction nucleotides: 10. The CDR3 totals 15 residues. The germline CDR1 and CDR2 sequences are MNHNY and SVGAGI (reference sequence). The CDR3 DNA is TGTGCCAGCACCCCGGGACTAGGAGACGCAGATACGCAGTATTTT. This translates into CASTPGLGDADTQYF.

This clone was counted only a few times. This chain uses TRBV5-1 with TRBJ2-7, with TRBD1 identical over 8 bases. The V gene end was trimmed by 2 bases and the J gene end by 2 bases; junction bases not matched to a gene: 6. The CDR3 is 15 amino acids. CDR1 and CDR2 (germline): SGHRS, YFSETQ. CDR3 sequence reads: CASSFRQGSPYEQYF. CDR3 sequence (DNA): TGCGCCAGCAGCTTCAGACAGGGGTCCCCCTACGAGCAGTACTTC.